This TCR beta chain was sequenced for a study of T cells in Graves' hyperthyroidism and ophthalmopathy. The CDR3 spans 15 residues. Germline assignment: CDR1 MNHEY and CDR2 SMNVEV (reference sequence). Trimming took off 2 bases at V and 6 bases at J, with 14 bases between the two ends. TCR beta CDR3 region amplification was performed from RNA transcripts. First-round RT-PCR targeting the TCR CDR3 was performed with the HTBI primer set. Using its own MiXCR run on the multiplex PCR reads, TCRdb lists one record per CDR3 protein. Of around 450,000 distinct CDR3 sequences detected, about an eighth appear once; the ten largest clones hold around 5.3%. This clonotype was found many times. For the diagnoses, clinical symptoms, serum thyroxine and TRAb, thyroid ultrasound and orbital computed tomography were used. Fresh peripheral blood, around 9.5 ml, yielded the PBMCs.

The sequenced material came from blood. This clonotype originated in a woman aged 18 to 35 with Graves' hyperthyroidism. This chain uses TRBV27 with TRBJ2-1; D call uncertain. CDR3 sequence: CASSLVPPLFNEQFF. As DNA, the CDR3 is TGTGCCAGCAGTTTAGTTCCCCCCCTCTTCAATGAGCAGTTCTTC.